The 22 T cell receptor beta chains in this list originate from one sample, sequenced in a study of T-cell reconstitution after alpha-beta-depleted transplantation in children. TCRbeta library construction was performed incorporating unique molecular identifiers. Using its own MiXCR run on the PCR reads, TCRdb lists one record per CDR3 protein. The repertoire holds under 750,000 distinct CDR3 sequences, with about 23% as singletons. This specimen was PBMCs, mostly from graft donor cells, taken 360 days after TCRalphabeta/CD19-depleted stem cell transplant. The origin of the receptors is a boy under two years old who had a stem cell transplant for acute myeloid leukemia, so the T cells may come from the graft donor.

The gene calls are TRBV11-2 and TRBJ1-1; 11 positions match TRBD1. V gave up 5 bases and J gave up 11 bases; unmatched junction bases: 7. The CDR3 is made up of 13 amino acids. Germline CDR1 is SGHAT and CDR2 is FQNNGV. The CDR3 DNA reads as TGTGCCAGCAGCCCGGACAGGGGGCAGGAGGCTTTCTTT. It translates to CASSPDRGQEAFF.

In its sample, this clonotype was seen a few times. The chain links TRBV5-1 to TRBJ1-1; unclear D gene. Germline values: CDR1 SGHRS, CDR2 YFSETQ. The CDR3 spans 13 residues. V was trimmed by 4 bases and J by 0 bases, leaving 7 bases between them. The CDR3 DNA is TGCGCCAGCAGCATGTTCATGAACACTGAAGCTTTCTTT. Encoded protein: CASSMFMNTEAFF.

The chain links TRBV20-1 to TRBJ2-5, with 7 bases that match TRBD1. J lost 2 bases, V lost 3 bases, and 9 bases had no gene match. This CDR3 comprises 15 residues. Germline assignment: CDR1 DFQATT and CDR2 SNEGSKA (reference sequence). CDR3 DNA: TGCAGTGCTAGTCCGACAGGGAAGGAGCAAGAGACCCAGTACTTC. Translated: CSASPTGKEQETQYF.

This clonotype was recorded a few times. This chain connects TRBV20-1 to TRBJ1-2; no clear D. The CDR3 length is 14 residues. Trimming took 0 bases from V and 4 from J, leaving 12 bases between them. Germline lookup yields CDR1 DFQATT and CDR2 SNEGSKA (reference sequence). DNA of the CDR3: TGCAGTGCTAGAGATTGGACGGACTTCTATGGCTACACCTTC. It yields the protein CSARDWTDFYGYTF.

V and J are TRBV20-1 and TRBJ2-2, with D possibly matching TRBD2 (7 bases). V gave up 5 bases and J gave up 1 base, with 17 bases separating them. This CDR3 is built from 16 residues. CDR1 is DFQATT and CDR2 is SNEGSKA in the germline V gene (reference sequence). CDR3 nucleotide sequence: TGCAGTGCTCCCGGAGGAGCGGGACAGAACACCGGGGAGCTGTTTTTT. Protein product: CSAPGGAGQNTGELFF.

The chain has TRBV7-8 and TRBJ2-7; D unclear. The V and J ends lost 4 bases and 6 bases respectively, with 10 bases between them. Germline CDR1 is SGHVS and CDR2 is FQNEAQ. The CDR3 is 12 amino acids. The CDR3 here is CASSSDSTEQYF. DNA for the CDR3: TGTGCCAGCAGCTCCGATTCCACCGAGCAGTACTTC.

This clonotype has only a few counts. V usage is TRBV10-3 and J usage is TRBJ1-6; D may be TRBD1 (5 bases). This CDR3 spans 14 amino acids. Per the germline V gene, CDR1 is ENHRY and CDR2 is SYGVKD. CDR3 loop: CATTPGPGYSPLHF. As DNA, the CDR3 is TGTGCTACGACCCCGGGACCAGGCTACTCACCCCTCCACTTT.

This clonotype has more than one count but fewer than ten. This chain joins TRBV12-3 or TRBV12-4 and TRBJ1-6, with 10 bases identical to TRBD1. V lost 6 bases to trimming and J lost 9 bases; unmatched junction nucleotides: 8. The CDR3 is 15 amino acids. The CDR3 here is CASRVAGQGFSPLHF. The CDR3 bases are TGTGCCAGCAGGGTGGCGGGACAGGGGTTTTCACCCCTCCACTTT.

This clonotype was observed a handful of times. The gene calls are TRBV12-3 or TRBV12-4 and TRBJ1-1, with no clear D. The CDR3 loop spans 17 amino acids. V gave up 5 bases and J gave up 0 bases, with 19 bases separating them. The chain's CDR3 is CASSAGPASDLNTEAFF. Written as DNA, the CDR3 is TGTGCCAGCAGTGCCGGACCAGCCTCGGATTTGAACACTGAAGCTTTCTTT.

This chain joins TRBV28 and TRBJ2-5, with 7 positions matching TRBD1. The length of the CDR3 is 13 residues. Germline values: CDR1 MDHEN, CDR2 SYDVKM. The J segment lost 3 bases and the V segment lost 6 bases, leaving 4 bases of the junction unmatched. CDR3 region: CASRLGGEETQYF. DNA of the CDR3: TGTGCCAGCAGACTAGGGGGCGAAGAGACCCAGTACTTC.

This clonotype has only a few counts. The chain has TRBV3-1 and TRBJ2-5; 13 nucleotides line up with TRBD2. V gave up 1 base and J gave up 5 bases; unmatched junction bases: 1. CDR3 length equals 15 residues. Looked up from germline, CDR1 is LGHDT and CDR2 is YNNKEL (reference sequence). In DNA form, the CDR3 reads TGTGCCAGCAGCCAAGTGACTAGCGGGGGGGAGACCCAGTACTTC. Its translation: CASSQVTSGGETQYF.

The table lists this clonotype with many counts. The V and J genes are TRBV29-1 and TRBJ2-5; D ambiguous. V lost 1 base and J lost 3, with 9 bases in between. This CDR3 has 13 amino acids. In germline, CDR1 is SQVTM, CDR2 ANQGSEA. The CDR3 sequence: CSVEGEFEETQYF. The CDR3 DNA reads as TGCAGCGTTGAAGGGGAATTTGAAGAGACCCAGTACTTC. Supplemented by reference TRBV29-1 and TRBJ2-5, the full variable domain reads SAVISQKPSRDICQRGTSLTIQCQVDSQVTMMFWYRQQPGQSLTLIATANQGSEATYESGFVIDKFPISRPNLTFSTLTVSNMSPEDSSIYLCSVEGEFEETQYFGPGTRLLVL.

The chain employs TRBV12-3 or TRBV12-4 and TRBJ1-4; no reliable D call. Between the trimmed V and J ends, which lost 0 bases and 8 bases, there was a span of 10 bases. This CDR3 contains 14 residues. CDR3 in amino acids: CASSLAGSGEKLFF. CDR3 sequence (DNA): TGTGCCAGCAGTTTAGCCGGGTCAGGCGAAAAACTGTTTTTT.

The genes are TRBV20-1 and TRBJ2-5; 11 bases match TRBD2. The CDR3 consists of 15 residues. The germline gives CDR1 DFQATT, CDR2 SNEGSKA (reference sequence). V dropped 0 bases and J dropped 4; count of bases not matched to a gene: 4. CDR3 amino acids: CSARDALAGGETQYF. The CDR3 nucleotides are TGCAGTGCTAGAGATGCTCTAGCGGGGGGAGAGACCCAGTACTTC.

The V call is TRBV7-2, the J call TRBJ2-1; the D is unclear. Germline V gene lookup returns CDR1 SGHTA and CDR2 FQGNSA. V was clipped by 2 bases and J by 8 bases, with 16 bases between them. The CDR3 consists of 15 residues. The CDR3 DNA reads TGTGCCAGCAGCTTAAGAGCTAGTGGGTCATATGAGCAGTTCTTC. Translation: CASSLRASGSYEQFF. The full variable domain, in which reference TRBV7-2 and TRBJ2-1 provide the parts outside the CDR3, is GAGVSQSPSNKVTEKGKDVELRCDPISGHTALYWYRQSLGQGLEFLIYFQGNSAPDKSGLPSDRFSAERTGGSVSTLTIQRTQQEDSAVYLCASSLRASGSYEQFFGPGTRLTVL.

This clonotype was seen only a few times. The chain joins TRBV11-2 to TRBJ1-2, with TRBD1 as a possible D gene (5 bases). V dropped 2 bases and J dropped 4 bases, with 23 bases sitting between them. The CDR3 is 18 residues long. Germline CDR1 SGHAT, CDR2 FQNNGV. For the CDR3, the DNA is TGTGCCAGCAGCTTAACCGTAAACTGGCAGGGAGCAACCTATGGCTACACCTTC. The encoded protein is CASSLTVNWQGATYGYTF.

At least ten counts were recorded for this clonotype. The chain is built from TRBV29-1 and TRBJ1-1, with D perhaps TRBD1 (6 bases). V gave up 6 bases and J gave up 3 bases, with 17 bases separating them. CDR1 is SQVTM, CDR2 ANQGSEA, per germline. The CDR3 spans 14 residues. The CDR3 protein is CSVTPRGSYTEAFF. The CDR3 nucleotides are TGCAGCGTCACGCCTAGGGGGAGTTACACTGAAGCTTTCTTT. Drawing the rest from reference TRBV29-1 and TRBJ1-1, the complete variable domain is SAVISQKPSRDICQRGTSLTIQCQVDSQVTMMFWYRQQPGQSLTLIATANQGSEATYESGFVIDKFPISRPNLTFSTLTVSNMSPEDSSIYLCSVTPRGSYTEAFFGQGTRLTVV.

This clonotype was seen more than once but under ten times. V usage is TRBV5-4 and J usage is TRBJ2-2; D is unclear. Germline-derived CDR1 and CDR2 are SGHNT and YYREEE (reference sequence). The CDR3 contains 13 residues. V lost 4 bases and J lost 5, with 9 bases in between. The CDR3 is CASSPDPTGELFF. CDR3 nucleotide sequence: TGTGCCAGCAGCCCTGACCCTACCGGGGAGCTGTTTTTT. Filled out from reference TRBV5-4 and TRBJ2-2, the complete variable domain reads ETGVTQSPTHLIKTRGQQVTLRCSSQSGHNTVSWYQQALGQGPQFIFQYYREEENGRGNFPPRFSGLQFPNYSSELNVNALELDDSALYLCASSPDPTGELFFGEGSRLTVL.

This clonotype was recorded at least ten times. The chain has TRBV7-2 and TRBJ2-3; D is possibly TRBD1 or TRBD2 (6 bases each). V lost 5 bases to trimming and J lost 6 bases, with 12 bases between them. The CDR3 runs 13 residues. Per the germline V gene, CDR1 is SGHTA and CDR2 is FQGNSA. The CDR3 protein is CASSALGGDTQYF. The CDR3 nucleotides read TGTGCCAGCAGCGCACTAGGGGGGGATACGCAGTATTTT.

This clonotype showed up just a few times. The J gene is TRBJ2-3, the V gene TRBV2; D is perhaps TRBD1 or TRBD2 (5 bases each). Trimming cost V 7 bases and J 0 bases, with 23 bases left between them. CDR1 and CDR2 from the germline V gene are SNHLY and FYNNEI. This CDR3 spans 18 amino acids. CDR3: CASKPLGRVQASTDTQYF. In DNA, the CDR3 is TGTGCCAGCAAACCCTTGGGGCGGGTTCAGGCTAGCACAGATACGCAGTATTTT.

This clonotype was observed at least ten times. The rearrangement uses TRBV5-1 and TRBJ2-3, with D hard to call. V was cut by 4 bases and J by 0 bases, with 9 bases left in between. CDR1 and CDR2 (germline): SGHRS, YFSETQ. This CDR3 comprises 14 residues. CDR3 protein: CASSSPDSTDTQYF. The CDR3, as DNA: TGCGCCAGCAGCAGTCCCGACAGCACAGATACGCAGTATTTT.

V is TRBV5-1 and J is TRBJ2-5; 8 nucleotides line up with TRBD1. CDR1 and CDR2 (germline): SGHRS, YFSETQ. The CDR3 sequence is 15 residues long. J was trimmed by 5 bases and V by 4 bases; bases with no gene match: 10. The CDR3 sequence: CASSVFRGHGETQYF. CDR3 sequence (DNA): TGCGCCAGCAGCGTATTCAGGGGGCACGGCGAGACCCAGTACTTC.